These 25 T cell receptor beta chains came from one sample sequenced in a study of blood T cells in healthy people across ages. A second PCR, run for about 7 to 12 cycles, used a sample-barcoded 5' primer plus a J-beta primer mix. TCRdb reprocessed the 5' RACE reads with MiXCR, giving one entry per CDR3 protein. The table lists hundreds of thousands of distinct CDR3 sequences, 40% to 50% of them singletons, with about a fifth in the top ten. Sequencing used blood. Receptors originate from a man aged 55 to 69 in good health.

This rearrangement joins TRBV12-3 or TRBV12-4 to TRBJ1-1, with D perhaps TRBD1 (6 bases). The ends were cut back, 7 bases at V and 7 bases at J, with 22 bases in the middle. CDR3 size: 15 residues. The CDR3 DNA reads TGTGCCAGCAATTTCATAACCGGGACAAGATTTGAAGCTTTCTTT. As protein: CASNFITGTRFEAFF.

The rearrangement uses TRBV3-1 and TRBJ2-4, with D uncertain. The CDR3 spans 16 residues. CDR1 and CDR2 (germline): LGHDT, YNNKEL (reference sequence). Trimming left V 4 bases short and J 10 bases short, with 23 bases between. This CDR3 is CASSPVGQVALGIQYF. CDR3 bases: TGTGCCAGCAGCCCAGTGGGTCAGGTTGCTCTCGGGATTCAGTACTTC. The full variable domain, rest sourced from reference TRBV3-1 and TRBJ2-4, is DTAVSQTPKYLVTQMGNDKSIKCEQNLGHDTMYWYKQDSKKFLKIMFSYNNKELIINETVPNRFSPKSPDKAHLNLHINSLELGDSAVYFCASSPVGQVALGIQYFGAGTRLSVL.

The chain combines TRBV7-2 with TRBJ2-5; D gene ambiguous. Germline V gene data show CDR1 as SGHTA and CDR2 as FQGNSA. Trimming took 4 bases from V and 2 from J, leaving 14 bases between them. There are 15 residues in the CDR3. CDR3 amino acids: CASSSTLVAQETQYF. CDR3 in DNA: TGTGCCAGCAGCTCAACCCTAGTAGCACAAGAGACCCAGTACTTC.

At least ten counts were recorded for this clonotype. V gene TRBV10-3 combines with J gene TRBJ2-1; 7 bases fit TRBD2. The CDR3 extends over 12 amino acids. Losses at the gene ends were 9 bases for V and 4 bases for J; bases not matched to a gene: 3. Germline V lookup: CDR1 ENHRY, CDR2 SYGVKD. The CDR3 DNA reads TGTGCCATAGCGGGGTTGTACAATGAGCAGTTCTTC. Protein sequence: CAIAGLYNEQFF.

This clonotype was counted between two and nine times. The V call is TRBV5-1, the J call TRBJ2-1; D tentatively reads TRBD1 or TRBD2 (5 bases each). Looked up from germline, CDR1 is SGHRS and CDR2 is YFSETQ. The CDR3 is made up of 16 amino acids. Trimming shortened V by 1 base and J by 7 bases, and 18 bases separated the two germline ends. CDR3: CASSLPQGPLVNEQFF. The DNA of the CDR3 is TGCGCCAGCAGCTTGCCGCAGGGACCATTAGTAAATGAGCAGTTCTTC.

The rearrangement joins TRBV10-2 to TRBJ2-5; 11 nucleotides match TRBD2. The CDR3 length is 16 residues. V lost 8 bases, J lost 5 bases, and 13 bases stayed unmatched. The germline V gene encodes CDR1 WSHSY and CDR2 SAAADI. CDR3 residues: CASPILAGEGGETQYF. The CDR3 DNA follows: TGCGCCAGCCCGATACTAGCGGGGGAAGGTGGTGAGACCCAGTACTTC.

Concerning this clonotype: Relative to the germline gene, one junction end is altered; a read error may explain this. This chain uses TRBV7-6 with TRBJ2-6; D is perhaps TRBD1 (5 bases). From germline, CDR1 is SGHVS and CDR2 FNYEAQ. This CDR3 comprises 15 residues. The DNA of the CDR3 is TGTGCCAACAGCCCCCGCAGGGCTGGGGCCAACGTCCTGACTTTC. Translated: CANSPRRAGANVLTF.

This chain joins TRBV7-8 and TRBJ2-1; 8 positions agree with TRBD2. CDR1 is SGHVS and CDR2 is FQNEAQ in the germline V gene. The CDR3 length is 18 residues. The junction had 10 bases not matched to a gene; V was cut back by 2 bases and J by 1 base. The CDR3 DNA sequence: TGTGCCAGCAGCTTAATGCGCAGGGGCGGGGGGTCCTACAATGAGCAGTTCTTC. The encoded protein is CASSLMRRGGGSYNEQFF.

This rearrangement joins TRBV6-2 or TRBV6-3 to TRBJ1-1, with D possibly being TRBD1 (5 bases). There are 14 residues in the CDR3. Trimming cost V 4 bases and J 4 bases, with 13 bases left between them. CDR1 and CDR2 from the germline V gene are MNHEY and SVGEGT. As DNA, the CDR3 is TGTGCCAGCAGTTGGGGACTCCAGAGCACTGAAGCTTTCTTT. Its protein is CASSWGLQSTEAFF.

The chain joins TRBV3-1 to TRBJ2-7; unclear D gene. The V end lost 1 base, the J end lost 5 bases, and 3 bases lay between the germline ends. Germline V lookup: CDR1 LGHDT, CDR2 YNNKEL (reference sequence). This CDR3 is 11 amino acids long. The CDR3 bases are TGTGCCAGCAGCCAAGCTCACGAGCAGTACTTC. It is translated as CASSQAHEQYF.

The CDR3 DNA reads as TGTGCCAGCAGCTCAGGTCAGGGGGCGGATGTGACCCAGTACTTC. Its protein product is CASSSGQGADVTQYF. The genes are TRBV7-9 and TRBJ2-5, with 8 bases that match TRBD1. The germline V gene has CDR1 SEHNR and CDR2 FQNEAQ (reference sequence). Trimming at V came to 4 bases and at J to 7 bases, leaving 11 bases not matched to a gene. The CDR3 has 15 amino acids.

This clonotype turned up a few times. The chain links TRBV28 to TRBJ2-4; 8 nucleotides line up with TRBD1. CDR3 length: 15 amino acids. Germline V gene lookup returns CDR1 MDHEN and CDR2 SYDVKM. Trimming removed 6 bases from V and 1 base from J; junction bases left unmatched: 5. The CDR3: CASSKYRGAKNIQYF. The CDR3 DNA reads TGTGCCAGCAGCAAATACAGGGGGGCCAAAAACATTCAGTACTTC. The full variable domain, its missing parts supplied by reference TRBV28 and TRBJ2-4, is DVKVTQSSRYLVKRTGEKVFLECVQDMDHENMFWYRQDPGLGLRLIYFSYDVKMKEKGDIPEGYSVSREKKERFSLILESASTNQTSMYLCASSKYRGAKNIQYFGAGTRLSVL.

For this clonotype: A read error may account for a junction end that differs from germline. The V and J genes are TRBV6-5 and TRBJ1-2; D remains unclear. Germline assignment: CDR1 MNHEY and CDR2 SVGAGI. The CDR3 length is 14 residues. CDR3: CAGSYSVKDYGYTF. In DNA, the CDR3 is TGTGCCGGCAGTTACTCGGTTAAGGACTATGGCTACACCTTC.

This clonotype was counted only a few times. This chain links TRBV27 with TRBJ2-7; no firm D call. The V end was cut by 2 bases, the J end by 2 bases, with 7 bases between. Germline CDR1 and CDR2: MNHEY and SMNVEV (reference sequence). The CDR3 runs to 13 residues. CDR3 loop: CASSLNVAYEQYF. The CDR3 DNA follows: TGTGCCAGCAGTTTAAACGTAGCCTACGAGCAGTACTTC.

CDR3 region: CTSSLVPREYNSPLHF. CDR3 DNA sequence: TGTACCAGCAGCTTAGTACCCAGGGAATATAATTCACCCCTCCACTTT. V usage is TRBV7-2 and J usage is TRBJ1-6, with D tentatively TRBD1 (5 bases). Per germline, CDR1 SGHTA and CDR2 FQGNSA. The length of the CDR3 is 16 residues. Trimming removed 1 base from V and 4 bases from J, with 11 bases in between.

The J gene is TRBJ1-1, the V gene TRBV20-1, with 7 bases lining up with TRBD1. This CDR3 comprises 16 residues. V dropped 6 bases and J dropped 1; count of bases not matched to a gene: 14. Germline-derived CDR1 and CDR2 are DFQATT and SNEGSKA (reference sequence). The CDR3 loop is CSARSVNRGWNTEAFF. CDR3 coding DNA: TGCAGTGCCCGTTCAGTTAACAGGGGTTGGAACACTGAAGCTTTCTTT.

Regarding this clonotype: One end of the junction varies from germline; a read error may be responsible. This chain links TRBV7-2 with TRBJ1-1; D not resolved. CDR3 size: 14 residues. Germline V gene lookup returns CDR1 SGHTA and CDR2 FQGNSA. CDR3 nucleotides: TGTGCCTGCAGCTCGGATCACAGCGGAACTGAAGCTTTCTTT. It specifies CACSSDHSGTEAFF.

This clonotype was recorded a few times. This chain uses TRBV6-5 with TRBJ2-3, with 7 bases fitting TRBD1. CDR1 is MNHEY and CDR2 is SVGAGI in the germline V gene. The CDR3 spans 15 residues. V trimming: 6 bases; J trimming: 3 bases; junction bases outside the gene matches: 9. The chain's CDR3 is CASREGARRTDTQYF. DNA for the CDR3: TGTGCCAGCAGAGAGGGGGCAAGGAGGACAGATACGCAGTATTTT.

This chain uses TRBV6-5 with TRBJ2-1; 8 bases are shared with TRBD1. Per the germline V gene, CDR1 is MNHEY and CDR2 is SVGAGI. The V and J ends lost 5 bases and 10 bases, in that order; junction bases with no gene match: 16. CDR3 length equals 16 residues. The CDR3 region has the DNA TGTGCCAGCAGTACCTGGACAGGGACCCTAGCCAAAGAGCAGTTCTTC. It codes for CASSTWTGTLAKEQFF.

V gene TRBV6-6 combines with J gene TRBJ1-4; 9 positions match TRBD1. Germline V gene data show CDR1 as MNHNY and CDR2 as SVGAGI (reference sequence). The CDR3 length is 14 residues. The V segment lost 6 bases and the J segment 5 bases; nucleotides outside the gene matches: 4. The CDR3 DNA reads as TGTGCCAGCAGAGACAGGGGGAGAAATGAAAAACTGTTTTTT. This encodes CASRDRGRNEKLFF.

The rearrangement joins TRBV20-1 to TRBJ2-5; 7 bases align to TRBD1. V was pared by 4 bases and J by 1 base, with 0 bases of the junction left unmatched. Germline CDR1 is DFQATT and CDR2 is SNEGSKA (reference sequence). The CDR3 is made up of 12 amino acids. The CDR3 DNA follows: TGCAGTGCTAACAGGGGCCAAGAGACCCAGTACTTC. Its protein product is CSANRGQETQYF.

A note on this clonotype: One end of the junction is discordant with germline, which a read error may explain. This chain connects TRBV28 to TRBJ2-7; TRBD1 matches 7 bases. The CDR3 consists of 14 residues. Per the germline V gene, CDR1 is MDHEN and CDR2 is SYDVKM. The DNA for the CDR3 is TGTGTCAGCAGTCGAGACAGGGTCCTCTACGAGCAGTACTTC. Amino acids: CVSSRDRVLYEQYF.

The CDR3 DNA reads as TGCAGTGCCTCGAAACAGGGGACCCCGCTTGAGCAGTACTTC. Its protein product is CSASKQGTPLEQYF. V and J are TRBV20-1 and TRBJ2-7, with TRBD1 identical over 7 bases. V shed 6 bases and J 7 bases; nucleotides not matched to a gene: 15. The CDR3 runs 14 residues. Looked up from germline, CDR1 is DFQATT and CDR2 is SNEGSKA (reference sequence).

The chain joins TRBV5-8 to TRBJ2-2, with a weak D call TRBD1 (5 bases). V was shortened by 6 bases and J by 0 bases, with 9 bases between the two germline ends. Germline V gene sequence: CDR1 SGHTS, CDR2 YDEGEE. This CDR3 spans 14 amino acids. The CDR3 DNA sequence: TGTGCCAGCATGAGGACACCGAACACCGGGGAGCTGTTTTTT. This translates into CASMRTPNTGELFF.

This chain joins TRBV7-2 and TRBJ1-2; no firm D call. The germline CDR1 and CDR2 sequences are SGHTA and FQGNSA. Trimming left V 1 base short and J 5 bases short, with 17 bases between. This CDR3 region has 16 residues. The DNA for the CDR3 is TGTGCCAGCAGCTTAGATATAGGGCCGCGGTTATATGGCTACACCTTC. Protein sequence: CASSLDIGPRLYGYTF.